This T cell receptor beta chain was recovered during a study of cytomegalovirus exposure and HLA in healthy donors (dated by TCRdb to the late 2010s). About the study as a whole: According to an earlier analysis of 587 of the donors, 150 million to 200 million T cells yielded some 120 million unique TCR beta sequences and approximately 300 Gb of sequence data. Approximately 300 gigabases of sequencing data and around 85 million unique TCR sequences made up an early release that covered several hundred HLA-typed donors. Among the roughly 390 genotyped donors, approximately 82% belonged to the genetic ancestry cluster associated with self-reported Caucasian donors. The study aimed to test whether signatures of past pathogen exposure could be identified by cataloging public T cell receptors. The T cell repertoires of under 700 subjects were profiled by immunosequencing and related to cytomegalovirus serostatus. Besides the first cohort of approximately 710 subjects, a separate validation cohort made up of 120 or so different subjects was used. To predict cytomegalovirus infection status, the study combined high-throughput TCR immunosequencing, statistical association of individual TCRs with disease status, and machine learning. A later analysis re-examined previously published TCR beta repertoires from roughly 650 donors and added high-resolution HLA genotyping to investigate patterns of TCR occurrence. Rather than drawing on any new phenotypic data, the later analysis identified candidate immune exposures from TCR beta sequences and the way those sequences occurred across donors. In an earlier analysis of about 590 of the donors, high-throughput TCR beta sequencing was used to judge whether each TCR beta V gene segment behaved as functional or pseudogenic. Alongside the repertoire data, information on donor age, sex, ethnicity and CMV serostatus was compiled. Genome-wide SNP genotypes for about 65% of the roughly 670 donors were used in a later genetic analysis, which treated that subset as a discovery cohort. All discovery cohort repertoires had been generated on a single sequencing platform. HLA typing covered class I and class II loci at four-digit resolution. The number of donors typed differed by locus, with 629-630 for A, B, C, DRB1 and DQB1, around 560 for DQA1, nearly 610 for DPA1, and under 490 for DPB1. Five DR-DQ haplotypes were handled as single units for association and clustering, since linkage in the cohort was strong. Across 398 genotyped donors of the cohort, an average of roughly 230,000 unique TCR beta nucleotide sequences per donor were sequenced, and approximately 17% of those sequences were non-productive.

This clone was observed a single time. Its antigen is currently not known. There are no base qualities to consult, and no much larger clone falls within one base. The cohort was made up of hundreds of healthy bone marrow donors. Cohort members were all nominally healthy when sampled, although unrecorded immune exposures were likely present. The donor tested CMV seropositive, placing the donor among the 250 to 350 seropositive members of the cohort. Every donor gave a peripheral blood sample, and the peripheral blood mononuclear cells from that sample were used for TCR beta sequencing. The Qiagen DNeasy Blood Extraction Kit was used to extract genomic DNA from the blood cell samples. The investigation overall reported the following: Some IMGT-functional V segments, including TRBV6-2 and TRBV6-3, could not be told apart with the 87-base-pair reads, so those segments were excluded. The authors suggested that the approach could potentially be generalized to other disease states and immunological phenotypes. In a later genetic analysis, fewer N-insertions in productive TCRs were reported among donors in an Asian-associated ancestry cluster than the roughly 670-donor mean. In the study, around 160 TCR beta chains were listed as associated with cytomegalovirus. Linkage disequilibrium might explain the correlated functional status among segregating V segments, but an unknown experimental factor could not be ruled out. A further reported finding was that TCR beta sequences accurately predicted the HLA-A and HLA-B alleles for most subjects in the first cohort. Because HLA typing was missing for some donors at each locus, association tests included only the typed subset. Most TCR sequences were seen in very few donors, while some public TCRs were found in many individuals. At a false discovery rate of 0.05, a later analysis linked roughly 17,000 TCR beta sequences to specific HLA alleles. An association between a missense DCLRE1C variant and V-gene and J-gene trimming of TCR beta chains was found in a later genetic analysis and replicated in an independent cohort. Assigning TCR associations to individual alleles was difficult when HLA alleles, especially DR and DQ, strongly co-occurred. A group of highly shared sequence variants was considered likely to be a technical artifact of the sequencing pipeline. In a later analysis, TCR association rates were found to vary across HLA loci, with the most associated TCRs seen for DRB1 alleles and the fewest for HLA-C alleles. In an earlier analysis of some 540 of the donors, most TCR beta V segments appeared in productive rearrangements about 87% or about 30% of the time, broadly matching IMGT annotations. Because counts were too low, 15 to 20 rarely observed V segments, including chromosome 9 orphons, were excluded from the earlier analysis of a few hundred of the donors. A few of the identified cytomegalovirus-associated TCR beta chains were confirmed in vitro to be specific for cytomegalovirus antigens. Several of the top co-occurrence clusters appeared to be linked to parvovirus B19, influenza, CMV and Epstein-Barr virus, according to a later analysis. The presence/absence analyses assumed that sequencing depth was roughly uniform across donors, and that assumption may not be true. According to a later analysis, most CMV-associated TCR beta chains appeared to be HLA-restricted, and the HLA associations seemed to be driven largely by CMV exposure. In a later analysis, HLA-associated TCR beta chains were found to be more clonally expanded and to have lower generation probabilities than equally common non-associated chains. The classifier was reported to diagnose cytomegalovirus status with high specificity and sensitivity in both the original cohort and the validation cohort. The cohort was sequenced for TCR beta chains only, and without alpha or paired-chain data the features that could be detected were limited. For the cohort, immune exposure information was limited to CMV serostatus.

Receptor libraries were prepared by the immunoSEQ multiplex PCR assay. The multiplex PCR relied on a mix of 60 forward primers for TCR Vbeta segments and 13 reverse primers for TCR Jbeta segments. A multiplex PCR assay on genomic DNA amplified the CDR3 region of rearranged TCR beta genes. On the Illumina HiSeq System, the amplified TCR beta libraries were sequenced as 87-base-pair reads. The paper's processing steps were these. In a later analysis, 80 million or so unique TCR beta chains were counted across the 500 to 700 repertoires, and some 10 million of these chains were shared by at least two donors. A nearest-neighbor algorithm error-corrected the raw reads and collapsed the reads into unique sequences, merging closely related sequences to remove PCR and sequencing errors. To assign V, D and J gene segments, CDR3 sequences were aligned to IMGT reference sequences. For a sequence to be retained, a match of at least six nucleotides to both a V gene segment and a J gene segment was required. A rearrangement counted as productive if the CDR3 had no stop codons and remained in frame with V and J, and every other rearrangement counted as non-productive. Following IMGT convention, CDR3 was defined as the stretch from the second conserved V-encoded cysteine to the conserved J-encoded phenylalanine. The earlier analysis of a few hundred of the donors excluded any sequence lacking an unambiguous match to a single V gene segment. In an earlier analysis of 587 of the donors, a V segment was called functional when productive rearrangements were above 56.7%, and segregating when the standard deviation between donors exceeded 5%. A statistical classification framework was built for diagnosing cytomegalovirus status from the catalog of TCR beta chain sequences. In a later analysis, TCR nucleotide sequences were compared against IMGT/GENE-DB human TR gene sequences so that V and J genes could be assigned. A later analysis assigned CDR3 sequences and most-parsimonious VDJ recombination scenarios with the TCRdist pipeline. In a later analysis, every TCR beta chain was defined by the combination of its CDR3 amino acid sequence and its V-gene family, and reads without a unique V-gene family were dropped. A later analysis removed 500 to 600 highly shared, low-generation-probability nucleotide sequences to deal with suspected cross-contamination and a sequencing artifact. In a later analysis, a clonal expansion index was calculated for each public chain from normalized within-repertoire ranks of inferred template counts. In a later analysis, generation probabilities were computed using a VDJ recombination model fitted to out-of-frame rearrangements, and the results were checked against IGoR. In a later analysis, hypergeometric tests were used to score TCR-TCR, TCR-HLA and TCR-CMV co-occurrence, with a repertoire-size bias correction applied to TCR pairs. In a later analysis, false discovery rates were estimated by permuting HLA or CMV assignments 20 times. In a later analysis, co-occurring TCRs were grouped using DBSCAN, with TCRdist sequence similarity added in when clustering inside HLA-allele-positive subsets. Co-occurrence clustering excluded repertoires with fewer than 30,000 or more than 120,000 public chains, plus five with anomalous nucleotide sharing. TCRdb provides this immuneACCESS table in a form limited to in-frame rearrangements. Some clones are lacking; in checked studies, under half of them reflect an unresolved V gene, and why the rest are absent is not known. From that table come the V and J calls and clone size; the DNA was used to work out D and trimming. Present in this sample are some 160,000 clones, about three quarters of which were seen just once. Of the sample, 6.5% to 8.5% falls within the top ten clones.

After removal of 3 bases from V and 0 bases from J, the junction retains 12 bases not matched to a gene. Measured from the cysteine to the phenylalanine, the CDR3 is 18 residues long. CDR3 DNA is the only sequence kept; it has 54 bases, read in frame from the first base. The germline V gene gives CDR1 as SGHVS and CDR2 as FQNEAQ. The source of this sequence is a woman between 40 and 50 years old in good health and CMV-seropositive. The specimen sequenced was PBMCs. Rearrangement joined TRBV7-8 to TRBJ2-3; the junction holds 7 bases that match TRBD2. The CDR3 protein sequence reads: CASSFSIGGFSSTDTQYF. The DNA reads TGTGCCAGCAGCTTTTCTATCGGGGGGTTCTCTAGCACAGATACGCAGTATTTT. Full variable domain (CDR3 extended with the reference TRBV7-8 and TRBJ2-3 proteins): GAGVSQSPRYKVAKRGQDVALRCDPISGHVSLFWYQQALGQGPEFLTYFQNEAQLDKSGLPSDRFFAERPEGSVSTLKIQRTQQEDSAVYLCASSFSIGGFSSTDTQYFGPGTRLTVL.